This T cell receptor (beta chain) was sequenced for a study of blood T cell dynamics during melanoma immunotherapy. TCRdb's copy holds only in-frame clones and misses some; the assay was immunoSEQ multiplex PCR. The data hold over 10,000 clones, with about 81% observed a single time. Trimming removed 0 bases at V and 1 base at J, with 9 bases between. This CDR3 comprises 16 residues. The germline V gene has CDR1 MNHNY and CDR2 SVGAGI (reference sequence). As for time point: pre-treatment baseline. This TCR was sampled from a human donor with melanoma. The sequencing here drew on blood, taken from a patient treated with checkpoint blockade. The V and J genes are TRBV6-6 and TRBJ1-4; D gene ambiguous. CDR3 loop: CASSYSISVTNEKLFF. The CDR3 bases are TGTGCCAGCAGTTACTCGATATCAGTAACTAATGAAAAACTGTTTTTT.